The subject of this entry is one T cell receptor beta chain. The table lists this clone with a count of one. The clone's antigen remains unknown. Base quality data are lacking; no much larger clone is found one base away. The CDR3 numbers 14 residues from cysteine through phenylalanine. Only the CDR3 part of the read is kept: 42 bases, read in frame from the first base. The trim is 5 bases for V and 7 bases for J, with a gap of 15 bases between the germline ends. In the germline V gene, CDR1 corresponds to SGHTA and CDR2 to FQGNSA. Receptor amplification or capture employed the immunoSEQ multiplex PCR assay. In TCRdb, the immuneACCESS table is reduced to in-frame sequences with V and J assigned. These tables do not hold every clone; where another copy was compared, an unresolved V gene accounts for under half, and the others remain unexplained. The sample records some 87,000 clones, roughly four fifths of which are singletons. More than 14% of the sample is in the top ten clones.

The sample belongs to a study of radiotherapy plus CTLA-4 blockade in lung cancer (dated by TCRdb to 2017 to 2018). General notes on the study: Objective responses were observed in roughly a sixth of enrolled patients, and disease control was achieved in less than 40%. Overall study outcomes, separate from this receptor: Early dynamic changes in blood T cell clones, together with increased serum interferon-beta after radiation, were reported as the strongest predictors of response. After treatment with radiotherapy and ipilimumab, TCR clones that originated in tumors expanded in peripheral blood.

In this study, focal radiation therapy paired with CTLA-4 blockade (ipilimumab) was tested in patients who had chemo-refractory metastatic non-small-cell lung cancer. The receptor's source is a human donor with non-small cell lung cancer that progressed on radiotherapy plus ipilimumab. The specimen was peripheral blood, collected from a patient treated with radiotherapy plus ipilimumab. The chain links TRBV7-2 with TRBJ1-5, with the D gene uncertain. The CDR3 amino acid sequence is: CASSLTVSSQPQHF. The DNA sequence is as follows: TGTGCCAGCAGCCTTACAGTATCCAGCCAGCCCCAGCATTTT.